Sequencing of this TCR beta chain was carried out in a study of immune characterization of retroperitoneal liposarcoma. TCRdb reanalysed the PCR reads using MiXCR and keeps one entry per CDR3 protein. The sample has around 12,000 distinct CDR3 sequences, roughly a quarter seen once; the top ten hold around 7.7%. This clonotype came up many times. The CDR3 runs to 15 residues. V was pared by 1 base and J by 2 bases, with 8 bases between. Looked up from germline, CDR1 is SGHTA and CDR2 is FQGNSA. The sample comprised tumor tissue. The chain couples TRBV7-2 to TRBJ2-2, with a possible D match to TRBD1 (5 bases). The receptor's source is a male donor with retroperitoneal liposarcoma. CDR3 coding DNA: TGTGCCAGCAGCTTAGGTGACAGCAACACCGGGGAGCTGTTTTTT. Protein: CASSLGDSNTGELFF.